The 15 T cell receptor beta chains below all came from one sample that was sequenced in a study of tumor and adjacent non-tumor tissue in lung cancer. Three rounds of nested PCR, following a modified ARM-PCR protocol, produced the TCRbeta library. TCRdb re-derived calls from the multiplex PCR reads in MiXCR, one entry per CDR3 protein. This table holds some 100,000 distinct CDR3 sequences, about 60% found once. No cell sorting was done before RNA was extracted from the tissue. Distant lung tissue was collected more than 3 cm away from the tumor edge. The sample comprised distant non-tumor lung tissue. These receptor sequences come from a young man with non-small cell lung cancer.

This clonotype was seen a few times. The chain carries TRBV11-2 and TRBJ1-2; D ambiguous. Deletions cut 4 bases from V and 3 bases from J, with 12 bases between. Germline V gives CDR1 SGHAT, CDR2 FQNNGV. The CDR3 is made up of 14 amino acids. The DNA of the CDR3 is TGTGCCAGCAGCTCGGTGAGGGTAGACTATGGCTACACCTTC. This sequence encodes CASSSVRVDYGYTF.

This rearrangement joins TRBV2 to TRBJ1-5, with D unresolved. V was pared by 4 bases and J by 3 bases, with 7 bases between. The CDR3 has 13 residues. CDR1 is SNHLY, CDR2 FYNNEI, per germline. The CDR3 sequence is CASSATNNQPQHF. CDR3 nucleotide sequence: TGTGCCAGCAGTGCTACGAACAATCAGCCCCAGCATTTT.

As regards this clonotype: Because it lacks the conserved phenylalanine or tryptophan at the end, this CDR3 is likely a read error. The DNA is omitted, as the CDR3 cannot be located on it reliably, and the CDR3 follows TCRdb's listing. This chain connects TRBV11-3 to TRBJ2-1; the table's D call, TRBD1, was not checked against the DNA. Germline CDR1 and CDR2: SGHNT and YENEEA. The CDR3 totals 14 residues, both ends included. CDR3 sequence: CASSLGWGGDEQLV.

About this clonotype itself: The conserved phenylalanine or tryptophan is not found at the CDR3 terminus, so this likely reflects a read error. The V and J genes are TRBV5-5 and TRBJ2-1; D unresolved. V was trimmed by 2 bases and J by 9 bases, leaving 18 bases between them. Germline CDR1 reads SGHKS; CDR2 reads YYEKEE (reference sequence). The CDR3 is 15 amino acids. The CDR3 nucleotides read TGTGCCAGCAGCTTTTACAGTGGCGAGAACGGTGAGCAGTTCCTC. Protein sequence: CASSFYSGENGEQFL.

This clonotype came up a few times. The chain is built from TRBV7-2 and TRBJ2-7; D may be TRBD2 (7 bases). V lost 0 bases, J lost 5 bases, and 20 bases lay in between. The CDR3 totals 17 residues. CDR1 SGHTA and CDR2 FQGNSA come from the germline V gene. CDR3 in DNA: TGTGCCAGCAGCTTAGCGATGGGCGGGGGCATCCCTCACGAGCAGTACTTC. It encodes CASSLAMGGGIPHEQYF.

To note about this clonotype: Its ends do not fully match the called genes, so a read error is possible. This chain links TRBV29-1 with TRBJ1-2, with 8 bases aligning to TRBD1. This CDR3 is built from 14 residues. CDR1 and CDR2 from the germline V gene are SQVTM and ANQGSEA. This CDR3 reads CRVEVRYGQGGYTF. DNA for the CDR3: TGCAGAGTTGAAGTTCGGTACGGACAGGGTGGCTACACCTTC.

Notes on this clonotype: A much larger clone differs from this one at a single base, so this may be a read error. The chain recombines TRBV11-2 with TRBJ2-1, with 8 bases that match TRBD2. The CDR3 contains 17 residues. Germline lookup yields CDR1 SGHAT and CDR2 FQNNGV. Written as DNA, the CDR3 is TGTGCCAGCAGATTAGCGCCCAGGACTAGCAGCTACAATGAGCAGCTCTTC. Encoded protein: CASRLAPRTSSYNEQLF.

This clonotype appeared a single time. The chain employs TRBV11-2 and TRBJ2-1; tentative D call: TRBD1 (7 bases). CDR1 SGHAT and CDR2 FQNNGV come from the germline V gene. The V gene lost 5 bases and the J gene lost 12 bases, with 29 bases spanning the gap. The CDR3 is 17 amino acids. The CDR3 DNA follows: TGTGCCAGCAGCATCTTGGCAGGGGGGTCCTCCTACCATGGGCAGTTCTTC. The encoded protein is CASSILAGGSSYHGQFF.

Note on this clonotype: One end of the junction is discordant with germline, which a read error may explain. V and J are TRBV4-3 and TRBJ2-3; TRBD2 is a possible D gene (6 bases). CDR3 length: 14 amino acids. The germline V gene encodes CDR1 LGHNA and CDR2 YSLEER. The CDR3 coding sequence is TGCGCCAACAGCCAAGAAAGTAGGGGAGGTACGCAGTATTTT. Protein product: CANSQESRGGTQYF.

V usage is TRBV20-1 and J usage is TRBJ2-3; TRBD2 might be the D (6 bases). V gave up 4 bases and J gave up 6 bases, with 17 bases separating them. CDR1 DFQATT and CDR2 SNEGSKA come from the germline V gene (reference sequence). The CDR3 loop spans 14 amino acids. This CDR3 reads CSATGGLTFDTQYF. CDR3 in DNA: TGCAGTGCTACCGGTGGACTAACGTTCGATACGCAGTATTTT.

A remark on this clonotype: A read error may explain this, as a much larger clone is one base away. For the CDR3, the DNA is TGCGCCAGCAGCCAGAACCGGGACACTGAAGCTATCTTT. As protein: CASSQNRDTEAIF. The gene calls are TRBV4-3 and TRBJ1-1, with D perhaps TRBD1 (6 bases). CDR1 is LGHNA, CDR2 YSLEER, per germline. The CDR3 is 13 residues long.

With respect to this clonotype: A single base separates this from a much larger clone, so it may be a read error. This chain connects TRBV5-4 to TRBJ1-1, with D perhaps TRBD1 (5 bases). The V gene's germline CDR1 is SGHNT and CDR2 YYREEE (reference sequence). This CDR3 contains 14 residues. The CDR3 reads CASSGGALNTETFF. In nucleotides, the CDR3 is TGTGCCAGCAGCGGCGGGGCGCTGAACACTGAAACTTTCTTT.

Ten or more counts support this clonotype. This sequence joins TRBV24-1 and TRBJ2-1; 7 bases are a match to TRBD2. The CDR3 has 13 residues. CDR1 and CDR2 from the germline V gene are KGHDR and SFDVKD. V lost 1 base and J lost 8; bases outside the gene matches: 1. CDR3 region: CATSDFRGDEQFF. CDR3 bases: TGTGCCACCAGTGATTTTCGGGGGGATGAGCAGTTCTTC.

This sequence joins TRBV20-1 and TRBJ2-1; 10 bases map to TRBD2. CDR3 length equals 15 residues. Germline V gives CDR1 DFQATT, CDR2 SNEGSKA (reference sequence). V was clipped by 6 bases and J by 10 bases; unmatched bases: 15. The CDR3 nucleotides read TGCAGTGCCCTGACAGGGACTAGCGTTCTCAACGAGCAGTTCTTC. The encoded protein is CSALTGTSVLNEQFF.

This clonotype was seen a few times. The V call is TRBV19, the J call TRBJ1-2; D is perhaps TRBD1 (5 bases). Between the trimmed V and J ends, which lost 3 bases and 6 bases, there was a span of 17 bases. CDR1 LNHDA and CDR2 SQIVND come from the germline V gene (reference sequence). CDR3 length: 15 amino acids. The CDR3: CASSMGFGGLDGYTF. CDR3 sequence (DNA): TGTGCCAGTAGTATGGGTTTCGGGGGTTTGGATGGCTACACCTTC.